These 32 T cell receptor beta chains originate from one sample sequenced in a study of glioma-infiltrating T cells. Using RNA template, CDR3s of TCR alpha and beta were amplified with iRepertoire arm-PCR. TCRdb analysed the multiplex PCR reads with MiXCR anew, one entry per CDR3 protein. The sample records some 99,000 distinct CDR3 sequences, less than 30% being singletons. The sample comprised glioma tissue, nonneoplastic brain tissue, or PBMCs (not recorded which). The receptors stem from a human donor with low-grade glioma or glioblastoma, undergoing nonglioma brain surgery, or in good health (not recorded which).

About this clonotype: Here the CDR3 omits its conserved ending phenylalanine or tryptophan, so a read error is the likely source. In DNA, the CDR3 is TGTGCCAGCAGTTACTCGTTACGGGGGATCTATGGTTACACCCTC. Protein product: CASSYSLRGIYGYTL. The chain links TRBV6-2 or TRBV6-3 to TRBJ1-2; TRBD1 is a possible D gene (5 bases). The CDR3 is 15 residues long. CDR1 and CDR2 (germline): MNHEY, SVGEGT.

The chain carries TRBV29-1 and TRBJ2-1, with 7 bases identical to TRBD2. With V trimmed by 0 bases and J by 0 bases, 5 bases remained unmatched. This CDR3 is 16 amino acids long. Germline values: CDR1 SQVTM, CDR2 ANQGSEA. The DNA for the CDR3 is TGCAGCGTTGAAGACAATGCGGGGGACTCCTACAATGAGCAGTTCTTC. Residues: CSVEDNAGDSYNEQFF.

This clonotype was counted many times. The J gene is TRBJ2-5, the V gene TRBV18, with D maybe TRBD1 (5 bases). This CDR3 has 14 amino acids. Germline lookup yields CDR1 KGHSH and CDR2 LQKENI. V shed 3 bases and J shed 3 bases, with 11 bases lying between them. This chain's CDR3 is CASSPQKGKETQYF. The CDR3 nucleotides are TGTGCCAGCTCACCTCAGAAGGGGAAAGAGACCCAGTACTTC.

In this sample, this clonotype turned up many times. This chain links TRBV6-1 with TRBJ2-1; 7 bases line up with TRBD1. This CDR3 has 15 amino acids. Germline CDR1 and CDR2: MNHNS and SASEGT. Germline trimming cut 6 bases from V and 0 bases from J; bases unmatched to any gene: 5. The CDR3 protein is CASSGQESSYNEQFF. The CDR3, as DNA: TGTGCCAGCAGCGGACAGGAGAGCTCCTACAATGAGCAGTTCTTC.

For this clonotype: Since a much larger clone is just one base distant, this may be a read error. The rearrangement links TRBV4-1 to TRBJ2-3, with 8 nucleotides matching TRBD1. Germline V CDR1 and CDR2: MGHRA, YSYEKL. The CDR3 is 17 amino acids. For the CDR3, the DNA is TGCGCCGGCAGCCAAGAGCGTGTGACAGGGGCACCAGATACGCAGTATTTT. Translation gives CAGSQERVTGAPDTQYF.

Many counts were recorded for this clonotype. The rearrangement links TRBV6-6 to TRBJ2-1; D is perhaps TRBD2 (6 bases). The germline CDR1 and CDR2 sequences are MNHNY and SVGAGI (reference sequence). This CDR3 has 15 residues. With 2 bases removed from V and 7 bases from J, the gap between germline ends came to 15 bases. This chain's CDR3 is CASSYRVAERNEQFF. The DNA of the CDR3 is TGTGCCAGCAGTTACAGGGTAGCGGAAAGGAATGAGCAGTTCTTC.

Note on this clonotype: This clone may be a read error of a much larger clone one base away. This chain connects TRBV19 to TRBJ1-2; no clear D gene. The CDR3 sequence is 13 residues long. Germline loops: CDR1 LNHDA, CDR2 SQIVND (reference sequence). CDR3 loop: CASSILNDYGFTF. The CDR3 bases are TGTGCCAGTAGTATTCTCAACGACTATGGCTTCACCTTC. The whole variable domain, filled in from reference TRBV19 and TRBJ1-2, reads DGGITQSPKYLFRKEGQNVTLSCEQNLNHDAMYWYRQDPGQGLRLIYYSQIVNDFQKGDIAEGYSVSREKKESFPLTVTSAQKNPTAFYLCASSILNDYGFTFGSGTRLTVV.

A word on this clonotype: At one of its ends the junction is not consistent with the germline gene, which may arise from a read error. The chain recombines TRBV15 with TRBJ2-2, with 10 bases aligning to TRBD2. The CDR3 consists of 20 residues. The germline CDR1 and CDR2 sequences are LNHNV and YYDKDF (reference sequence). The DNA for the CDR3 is TGTGCGACCAGCAGAGATTCCCTCAGCCTAGCGGGAGCTAACACCGGGGAGCTGTTTTTT. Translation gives CATSRDSLSLAGANTGELFF. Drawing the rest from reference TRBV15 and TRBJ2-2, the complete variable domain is DAMVIQNPRYQVTQFGKPVTLSCSQTLNHNVMYWYQQKSSQAPKLLFHYYDKDFNNEADTPDNFQSRRPNTSFCFLDIRSPGLGDTAMYLCATSRDSLSLAGANTGELFFGEGSRLTVL.

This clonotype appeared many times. The CDR3 reads CASSLWTSGATSTDTQYF. The CDR3 DNA reads TGTGCCAGCAGCCTCTGGACTAGCGGGGCCACTAGCACAGATACGCAGTATTTT. The rearrangement uses TRBV7-9 and TRBJ2-3; TRBD2 aligns across 12 bases. CDR1 is SEHNR, CDR2 FQNEAQ, per germline (reference sequence). This CDR3 is 18 amino acids long. After removal of 5 bases from V and 0 bases from J, the junction contained 9 bases not matched to a gene.

As DNA, the CDR3 is TGTGCCAGCAGCTCCGGACAGCGGGGGCCCAATGAGCAGTTCTTC. Residues: CASSSGQRGPNEQFF. The V and J genes are TRBV5-4 and TRBJ2-1, with 8 bases aligning to TRBD2. CDR3 length equals 15 residues. V trimming: 3 bases; J trimming: 6 bases; junction bases outside the gene matches: 8. CDR1 is SGHNT, CDR2 YYREEE, per germline (reference sequence).

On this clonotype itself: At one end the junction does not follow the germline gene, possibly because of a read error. The CDR3 sequence: CVSSYLSGVNQPRHF. The CDR3, as DNA: TGTGTCAGCAGTTACCTGTCGGGGGTCAATCAGCCCCGGCATTTT. The rearrangement uses TRBV6-2 or TRBV6-3 and TRBJ1-5, with a possible D match to TRBD1 (5 bases). The germline gives CDR1 MNHEY, CDR2 SVGEGT. The CDR3 has 15 amino acids.

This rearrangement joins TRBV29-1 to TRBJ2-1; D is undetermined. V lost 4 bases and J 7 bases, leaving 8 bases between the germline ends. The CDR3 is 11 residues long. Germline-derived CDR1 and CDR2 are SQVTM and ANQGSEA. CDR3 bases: TGCAGCGTTGTAGCTAGTAATGAGCAGTTCTTC. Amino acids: CSVVASNEQFF.

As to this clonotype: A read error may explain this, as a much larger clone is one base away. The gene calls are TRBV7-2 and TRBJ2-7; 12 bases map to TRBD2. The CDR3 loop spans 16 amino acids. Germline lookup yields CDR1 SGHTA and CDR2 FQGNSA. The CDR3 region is CASGLELAGGPYEQYF. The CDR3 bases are TGTGCCAGCGGCTTAGAGCTAGCGGGAGGGCCATACGAGCAGTACTTC.

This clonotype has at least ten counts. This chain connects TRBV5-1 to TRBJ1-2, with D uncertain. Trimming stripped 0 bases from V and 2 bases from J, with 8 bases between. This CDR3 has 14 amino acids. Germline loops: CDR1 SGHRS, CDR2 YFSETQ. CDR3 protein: CASSLDRGNYGYTF. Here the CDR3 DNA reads TGCGCCAGCAGCTTGGACAGAGGAAACTATGGCTACACCTTC.

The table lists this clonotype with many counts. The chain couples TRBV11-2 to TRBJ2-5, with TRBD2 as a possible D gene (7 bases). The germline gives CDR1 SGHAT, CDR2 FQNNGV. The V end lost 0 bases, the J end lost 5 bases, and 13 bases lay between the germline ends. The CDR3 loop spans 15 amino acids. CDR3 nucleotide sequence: TGTGCCAGCAGCTTAGATGGGGGGGGCAGTGAGACCCAGTACTTC. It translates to CASSLDGGGSETQYF.

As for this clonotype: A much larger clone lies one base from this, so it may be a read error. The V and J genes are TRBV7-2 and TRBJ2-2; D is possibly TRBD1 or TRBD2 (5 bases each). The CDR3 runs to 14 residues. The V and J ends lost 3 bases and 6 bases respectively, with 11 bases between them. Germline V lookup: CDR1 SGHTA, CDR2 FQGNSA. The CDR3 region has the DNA TGTGCCAGCAGCTTGCACGGGGCTGCCGGGGAGCTGTTTTTT. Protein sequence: CASSLHGAAGELFF.

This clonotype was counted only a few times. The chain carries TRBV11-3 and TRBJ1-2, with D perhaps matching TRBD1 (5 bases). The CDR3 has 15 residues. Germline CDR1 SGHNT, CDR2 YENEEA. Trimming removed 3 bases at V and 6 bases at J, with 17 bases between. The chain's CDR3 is CASSFRDGERDGYTF. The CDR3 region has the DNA TGTGCCAGCAGCTTCCGGGACGGCGAGAGAGATGGCTACACCTTC.

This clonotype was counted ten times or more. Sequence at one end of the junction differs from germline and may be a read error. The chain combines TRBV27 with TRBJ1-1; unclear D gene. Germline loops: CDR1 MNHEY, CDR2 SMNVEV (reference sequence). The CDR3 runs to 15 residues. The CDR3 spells CASGFRLTRDTEAFF. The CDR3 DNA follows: TGTGCCAGCGGTTTTCGTCTAACTCGGGACACTGAAGCTTTCTTT.

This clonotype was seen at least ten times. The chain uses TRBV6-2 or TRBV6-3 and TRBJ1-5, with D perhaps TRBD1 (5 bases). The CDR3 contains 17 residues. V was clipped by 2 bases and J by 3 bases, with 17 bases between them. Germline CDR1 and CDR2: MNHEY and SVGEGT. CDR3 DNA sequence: TGTGCCAGCAGTTACCGGACATCATTCAACTCCAATCAGCCCCAGCATTTT. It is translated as CASSYRTSFNSNQPQHF.

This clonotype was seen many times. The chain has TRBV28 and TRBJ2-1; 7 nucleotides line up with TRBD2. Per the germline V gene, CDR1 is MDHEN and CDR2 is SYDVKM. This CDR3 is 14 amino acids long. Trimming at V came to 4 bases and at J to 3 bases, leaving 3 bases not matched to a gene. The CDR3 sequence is CASSSSGVYNEQFF. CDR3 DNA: TGTGCCAGCAGTTCTAGCGGAGTCTACAATGAGCAGTTCTTC.

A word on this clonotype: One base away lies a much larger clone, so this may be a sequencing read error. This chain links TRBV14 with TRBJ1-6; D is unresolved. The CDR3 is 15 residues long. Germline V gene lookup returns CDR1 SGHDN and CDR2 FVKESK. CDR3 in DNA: TGTGCCAGCAGCCAAGACCATGGGGTTGATTCACCCATCCACTTT. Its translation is CASSQDHGVDSPIHF.

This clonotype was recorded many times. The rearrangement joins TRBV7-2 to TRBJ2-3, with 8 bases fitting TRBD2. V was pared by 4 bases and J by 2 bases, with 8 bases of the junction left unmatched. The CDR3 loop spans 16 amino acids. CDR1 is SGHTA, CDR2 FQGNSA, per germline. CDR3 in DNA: TGTGCCAGCAGCTCTTCCGGGACTAGAACCACAGATACGCAGTATTTT. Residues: CASSSSGTRTTDTQYF.

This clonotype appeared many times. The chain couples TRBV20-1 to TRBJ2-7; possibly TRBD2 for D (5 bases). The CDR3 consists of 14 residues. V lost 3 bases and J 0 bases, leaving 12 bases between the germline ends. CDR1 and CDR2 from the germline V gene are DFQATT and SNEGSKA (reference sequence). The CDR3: CSASGGLLSYEQYF. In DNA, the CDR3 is TGCAGTGCTAGTGGCGGACTCCTCTCCTACGAGCAGTACTTC.

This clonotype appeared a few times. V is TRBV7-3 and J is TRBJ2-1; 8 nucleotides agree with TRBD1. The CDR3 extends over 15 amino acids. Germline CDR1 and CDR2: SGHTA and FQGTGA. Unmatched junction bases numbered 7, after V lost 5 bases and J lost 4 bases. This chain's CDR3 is CASSIRQGTYNEQFF. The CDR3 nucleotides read TGTGCCAGCAGCATCAGACAGGGGACGTACAATGAGCAGTTCTTC.

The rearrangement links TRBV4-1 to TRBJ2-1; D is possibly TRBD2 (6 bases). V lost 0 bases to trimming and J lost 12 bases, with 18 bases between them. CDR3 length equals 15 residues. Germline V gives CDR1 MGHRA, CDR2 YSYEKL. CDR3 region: CASSQEGTSTRGQFF. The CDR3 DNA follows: TGCGCCAGCAGCCAAGAAGGAACTAGCACAAGGGGGCAGTTCTTC.

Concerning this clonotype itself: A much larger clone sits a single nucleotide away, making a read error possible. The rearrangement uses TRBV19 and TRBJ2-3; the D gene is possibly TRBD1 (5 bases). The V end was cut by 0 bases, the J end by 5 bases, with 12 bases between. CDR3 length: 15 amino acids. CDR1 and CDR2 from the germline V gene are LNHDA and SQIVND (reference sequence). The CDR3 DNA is TGTGCCAGTAGTATAGACGTCAGGGCGAGAGATACGCAGTATTTT. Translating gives CASSIDVRARDTQYF. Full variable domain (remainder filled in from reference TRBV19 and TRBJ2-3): DGGITQSPKYLFRKEGQNVTLSCEQNLNHDAMYWYRQDPGQGLRLIYYSQIVNDFQKGDIAEGYSVSREKKESFPLTVTSAQKNPTAFYLCASSIDVRARDTQYFGPGTRLTVL.

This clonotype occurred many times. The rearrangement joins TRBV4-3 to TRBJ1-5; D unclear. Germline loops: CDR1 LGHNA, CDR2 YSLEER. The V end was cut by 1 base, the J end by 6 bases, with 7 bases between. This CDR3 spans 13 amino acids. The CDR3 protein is CASSQALGQPQHF. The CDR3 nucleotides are TGCGCCAGCAGCCAAGCCCTTGGTCAGCCCCAGCATTTT.

CDR3 coding DNA: TGTGTTAGCAGACTAGCGGGAGAAGGATATAAGCAGTTCTTC. Translated, it gives CVSRLAGEGYKQFF. The V gene is TRBV6-5, the J gene TRBJ2-1; 12 nucleotides line up with TRBD2. Germline loops: CDR1 MNHEY, CDR2 SVGAGI. There are 14 residues in the CDR3.

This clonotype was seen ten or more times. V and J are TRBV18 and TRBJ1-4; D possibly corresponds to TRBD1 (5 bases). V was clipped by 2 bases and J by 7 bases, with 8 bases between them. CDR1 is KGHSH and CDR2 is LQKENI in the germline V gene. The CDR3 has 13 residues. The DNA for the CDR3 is TGTGCCAGCTCACCAGGGACCGTTGAAAAACTGTTTTTT. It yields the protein CASSPGTVEKLFF.

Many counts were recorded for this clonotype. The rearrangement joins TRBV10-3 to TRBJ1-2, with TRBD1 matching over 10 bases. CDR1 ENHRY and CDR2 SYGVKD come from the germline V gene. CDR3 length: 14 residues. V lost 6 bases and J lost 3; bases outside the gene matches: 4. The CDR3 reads CAIRRQGADYGYTF. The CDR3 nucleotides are TGTGCCATCAGAAGACAGGGGGCGGACTATGGCTACACCTTC.

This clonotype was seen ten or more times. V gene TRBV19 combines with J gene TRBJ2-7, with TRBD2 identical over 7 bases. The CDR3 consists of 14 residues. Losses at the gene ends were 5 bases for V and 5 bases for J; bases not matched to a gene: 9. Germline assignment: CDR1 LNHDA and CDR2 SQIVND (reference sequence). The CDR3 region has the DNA TGTGCCAGTAGTCCCCGGGGGGTGTCGAACGAGCAGTACTTC. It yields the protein CASSPRGVSNEQYF.

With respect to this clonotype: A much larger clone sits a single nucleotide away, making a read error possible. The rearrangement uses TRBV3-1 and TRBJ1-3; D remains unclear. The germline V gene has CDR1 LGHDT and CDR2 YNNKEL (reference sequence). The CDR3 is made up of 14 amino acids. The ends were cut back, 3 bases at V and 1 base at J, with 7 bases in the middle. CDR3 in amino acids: CASSQNTSGNTIYF. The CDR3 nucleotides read TGTGCCAGCAGCCAGAACACTTCTGGAAACACCATATATTTT.